Listed below are T cell receptor beta chains from one sample, sequenced in a study of metastatic and nonmetastatic thyroid tumors. TCRdb re-clonotyped the PCR reads through MiXCR. The sample has 30,000 to 40,000 clones, roughly 22% seen once. The source material was tumor tissue. The receptor source for this set is a male donor with papillary thyroid cancer or a benign thyroid nodule (not recorded which). Some clones in this sample may be carry-over from other donors' samples. Both conserved end residues are part of each CDR3. Fields, in order: clone size, J gene, D gene, V gene, CDR3 protein, CDR3 DNA. The D gene is left open where the match is weak. Size is omitted from some rows. Given values are once, few, many or a class for expanded clones.

clone size: many; J gene: TRBJ2-2; D gene: .; V gene: TRBV5-1; CDR3 protein: CASYSYTGELFF; CDR3 DNA: TGCGCCAGCTACTCGTACACCGGGGAGCTGTTTTTT
clone size: .; J gene: TRBJ1-6; D gene: TRBD1; V gene: TRBV28; CDR3 protein: CASSLLRGQYGSPLHF; CDR3 DNA: TGTGCCAGCAGTTTATTGAGGGGGCAATATGGTTCACCCCTCCACTTT
clone size: .; J gene: TRBJ1-2; D gene: TRBD1; V gene: TRBV9; CDR3 protein: CASSVTGQPYYGYTF; CDR3 DNA: TGTGCCAGCAGCGTAACGGGACAGCCTTACTATGGCTACACCTTC
clone size: .; J gene: TRBJ2-2; D gene: TRBD2; V gene: TRBV4-1; CDR3 protein: CASSPSGGAIGELFF; CDR3 DNA: TGCGCCAGCAGTCCCAGCGGGGGGGCGATCGGGGAGCTGTTTTTT
clone size: medium-sized; J gene: TRBJ1-6; D gene: .; V gene: TRBV20-1; CDR3 protein: CSARPAGNNSPLHF; CDR3 DNA: TGCAGTGCTAGACCGGCGGGTAATAATTCACCCCTCCACTTT
clone size: .; J gene: TRBJ2-7; D gene: .; V gene: TRBV7-6; CDR3 protein: CASSLGERGANEQYF; CDR3 DNA: TGTGCCAGCAGCTTAGGCGAGAGGGGGGCTAACGAGCAGTACTTC
clone size: medium-sized; J gene: TRBJ2-1; D gene: .; V gene: TRBV7-2; CDR3 protein: CASSLERGPWNEQFF; CDR3 DNA: TGTGCCAGCAGCTTAGAAAGAGGGCCGTGGAATGAGCAGTTCTTC
clone size: few; J gene: TRBJ1-5; D gene: .; V gene: TRBV6-2/TRBV6-3; CDR3 protein: CASSYSRGIGQPQHF; CDR3 DNA: TGTGCCAGCAGTTACTCTCGGGGAATCGGTCAGCCCCAGCATTTT
clone size: many; J gene: TRBJ2-4; D gene: .; V gene: TRBV6-1; CDR3 protein: CASSRQLAKNIQYF; CDR3 DNA: TGTGCCAGCAGTCGACAGCTAGCCAAAAACATTCAGTACTTC
clone size: many; J gene: TRBJ2-1; D gene: .; V gene: TRBV7-8; CDR3 protein: CASSELARNEQFF; CDR3 DNA: TGTGCCAGCAGCGAACTAGCTCGCAATGAGCAGTTCTTC
clone size: many; J gene: TRBJ2-2; D gene: .; V gene: TRBV7-9; CDR3 protein: CASSLGGANTGELFF; CDR3 DNA: TGTGCCAGCAGCTTAGGGGGAGCGAACACCGGGGAGCTGTTTTTT
clone size: many; J gene: TRBJ2-2; D gene: TRBD2; V gene: TRBV2; CDR3 protein: CASSDRSGGPVGELFF; CDR3 DNA: TGTGCCAGCAGTGATCGTTCGGGAGGGCCGGTCGGGGAGCTGTTTTTT
clone size: many; J gene: TRBJ2-7; D gene: TRBD1; V gene: TRBV5-6; CDR3 protein: CASSGNRDRGFYEQYF; CDR3 DNA: TGTGCCAGCAGCGGAAACCGGGACAGGGGGTTCTACGAGCAGTACTTC
clone size: .; J gene: TRBJ1-1; D gene: TRBD1; V gene: TRBV5-1; CDR3 protein: CASSLPGGSEAFF; CDR3 DNA: TGCGCCAGCAGCTTACCAGGGGGGAGTGAAGCTTTCTTT